Below, one T cell receptor beta chain is given with its context. The antigen remains undetermined. This CDR3 contains 13 residues. Trimming removed 5 bases at V and 9 bases at J, with 17 bases between. CDR1 is SEHNR, CDR2 FQNEAQ, per germline (reference sequence). PCR employed 60 Vbeta and 13 Jbeta primers. Only in-frame clones appear in the TCRdb table, and some are missing; sequencing was by immunoSEQ multiplex PCR. Of 35,000 to 45,000 clones listed, about half are singletons. This sample was taken from a study of cytomegalovirus exposure and HLA in healthy donors. Findings of the study overall: Later, an analysis found that common viral pathogens appeared to be linked with several of the most significant clusters.

This clonotype was obtained from a middle-aged woman in good health and CMV-seropositive. The sample taken for sequencing was PBMCs. The chain recombines TRBV7-9 with TRBJ2-7, with D tentatively TRBD1 (5 bases). CDR3 protein: CASSPDISGGQYF. CDR3 sequence (DNA): TGTGCCAGCAGCCCGGACATTTCGGGCGGGCAGTACTTC.